The present TCR beta chain was sequenced within a study of blood T cell repertoires in COVID-19. V lost 8 bases to trimming and J lost 9 bases, with 20 bases between them. The CDR3 length is 13 residues. CDR1 and CDR2 (germline): GTSNPN, SVGIG (reference sequence). Original analysis: Estimates of nucleated cell counts were drawn from the amplification of reference gene primers. Sequencing was performed with immunoSEQ multiplex PCR; in TCRdb, only in-frame clones are kept and a portion is missing. The V and J calls and clone size were taken over from that table, and D and trimming were inferred from the DNA. Of 200,000 or so clones listed, 80% to 90% were seen once; the top ten hold about 3.3%.

This sequence was found in a man in his sixties with acute or convalescent COVID-19. The material sequenced was peripheral blood. V and J are TRBV30 and TRBJ2-1; weak D call: TRBD2 (5 bases). The CDR3 DNA is TGTGCCCGGGGTCTCGAGGGCATCGGTGAGCAGTTCTTC. Amino acids: CARGLEGIGEQFF.